The 21 T cell receptor beta chains below come from one sample, sequenced in a study of spatial heterogeneity in lung cancer. Study-wide findings and caveats: Within tumors, counts of expanded alpha and beta TCRs tracked tumor mutation counts.

The time point here: sample taken at primary tumor resection. Which antigens these TCRs recognize remains unknown. Using its own MiXCR run on the 5' RACE reads, TCRdb lists one record per CDR3 protein. This table holds about 100,000 distinct CDR3 sequences, approximately 4.4% found once. The sequencing used lung tumor tissue, collected at surgery. The receptors here all came from a male donor with early-stage non-small cell lung cancer.

The genes are TRBV4-1 and TRBJ1-1; D is unclear. CDR3 length equals 16 residues. Germline V gives CDR1 MGHRA, CDR2 YSYEKL. Trimming cost V 1 base and J 4 bases, with 16 bases left between them. The CDR3 sequence: CASSQVPSVLITEAFF. In DNA form, the CDR3 reads TGCGCCAGCAGCCAAGTGCCGTCGGTTTTGATCACTGAAGCTTTCTTT.

CDR3 DNA: TGTGCCAGCAGTAACGACCCTCGCAGGGGGCCTGGATACGAGCAGTACTTC. Translation gives CASSNDPRRGPGYEQYF. The chain has TRBV28 and TRBJ2-7, with TRBD1 identical over 8 bases. The V and J ends lost 5 bases and 4 bases, in that order; junction bases with no gene match: 16. The V gene's germline CDR1 is MDHEN and CDR2 SYDVKM. The CDR3 covers 17 residues.

This clonotype was picked up many times. This chain links TRBV3-1 with TRBJ2-5, with 10 nucleotides matching TRBD2. Trimming removed 2 bases from V and 5 bases from J; junction bases left unmatched: 5. This CDR3 region has 15 residues. Germline-derived CDR1 and CDR2 are LGHDT and YNNKEL (reference sequence). CDR3 in amino acids: CASSQQLAGYETQYF. CDR3 DNA sequence: TGTGCCAGCAGCCAACAACTAGCGGGATATGAGACCCAGTACTTC.

This clonotype occurred many times. V is TRBV29-1 and J is TRBJ2-6; D gene unclear. Germline assignment: CDR1 SQVTM and CDR2 ANQGSEA. The CDR3 length is 17 residues. V was cut by 3 bases and J by 3 bases, with 18 bases left in between. CDR3 nucleotide sequence: TGCAGCGTTGAGGTCAGCCCTATCCGCAGTGGGGCCAACGTCCTGACTTTC. This encodes CSVEVSPIRSGANVLTF.

Only a few counts were recorded for this clonotype. The chain employs TRBV6-1 and TRBJ2-3; D is ambiguous. CDR1 is MNHNS and CDR2 is SASEGT in the germline V gene. There are 14 residues in the CDR3. Deletions cut 10 bases from V and 2 bases from J, with 16 bases between. In DNA, the CDR3 is TGTGCCACGAAAGGTCTAGGATACACAGATACGCAGTATTTT. The encoded protein is CATKGLGYTDTQYF.

This clonotype was seen repeatedly, ten times or more. The chain joins TRBV4-1 to TRBJ2-1, with 11 nucleotides matching TRBD2. V gave up 2 bases and J gave up 4 bases; unmatched junction bases: 7. The germline gives CDR1 MGHRA, CDR2 YSYEKL. The CDR3 contains 17 residues. CDR3 in DNA: TGCGCCAGCAGCCAACCCGTGGGACTAGCGGAATACAATGAGCAGTTCTTC. Translated, it gives CASSQPVGLAEYNEQFF.

This clonotype has a count of ten or more. This rearrangement joins TRBV29-1 to TRBJ2-2, with D tentatively TRBD1 or TRBD2 (6 bases each). From germline, CDR1 is SQVTM and CDR2 ANQGSEA. This CDR3 is 12 amino acids long. V shed 7 bases and J shed 6 bases, with 12 bases lying between them. In DNA form, the CDR3 reads TGCAGCGCGTTGGGGGGCTCCGGGGAGCTGTTTTTT. This codes for CSALGGSGELFF.

This clonotype was seen ten or more times. This rearrangement joins TRBV7-9 to TRBJ2-7; 8 bases agree with TRBD1. CDR3 length equals 14 residues. Germline values: CDR1 SEHNR, CDR2 FQNEAQ (reference sequence). V shed 5 bases and J 2 bases; nucleotides not matched to a gene: 5. Here the CDR3 DNA reads TGTGCCAGCAGCCCAAGGACAGGGACCTACGAGCAGTACTTC. It specifies CASSPRTGTYEQYF.

This clonotype was recorded at least ten times. CDR3 bases: TGTGCCAGCACCTACGGGTCGTACTCCTACAATGAGCAGTTCTTC. It encodes CASTYGSYSYNEQFF. The chain is built from TRBV27 and TRBJ2-1, with no clear D. The CDR3 extends over 15 amino acids. With 7 bases removed from V and 0 bases from J, the gap between germline ends came to 13 bases. Germline V gene sequence: CDR1 MNHEY, CDR2 SMNVEV (reference sequence).

This clonotype was seen ten or more times. The chain joins TRBV19 to TRBJ2-1, with 12 bases identical to TRBD2. The CDR3 extends over 16 amino acids. The junction had 9 bases not matched to a gene; V was cut back by 4 bases and J by 8 bases. CDR1 LNHDA and CDR2 SQIVND come from the germline V gene (reference sequence). As DNA, the CDR3 is TGTGCCAGTAGTACCGGGTCTAGCGGGAGGGCCGATGAGCAGTTCTTC. It yields the protein CASSTGSSGRADEQFF.

Many counts were recorded for this clonotype. The chain employs TRBV5-1 and TRBJ1-2; a weak D match, TRBD1 (6 bases). There are 15 residues in the CDR3. V was cut by 0 bases and J by 4 bases, with 13 bases left in between. Looked up from germline, CDR1 is SGHRS and CDR2 is YFSETQ. CDR3 sequence reads: CASSLATGTLYGYTF. Written as DNA, the CDR3 is TGCGCCAGCAGCTTGGCGACAGGAACCCTCTATGGCTACACCTTC. The variable domain in full, completed from reference TRBV5-1 and TRBJ1-2, reads KAGVTQTPRYLIKTRGQQVTLSCSPISGHRSVSWYQQTPGQGLQFLFEYFSETQRNKGNFPGRFSGRQFSNSRSEMNVSTLELGDSALYLCASSLATGTLYGYTFGSGTRLTVV.

The chain is built from TRBV6-1 and TRBJ1-5, with D unresolved. Germline V gene lookup returns CDR1 MNHNS and CDR2 SASEGT. The CDR3 is 13 residues long. Trimming cost V 3 bases and J 8 bases, with 11 bases left between them. CDR3 sequence reads: CASSDVWSEPQHF. As DNA, the CDR3 is TGTGCCAGCAGTGACGTTTGGTCCGAGCCCCAGCATTTT.

This clonotype was observed a few times. The J gene is TRBJ2-5, the V gene TRBV10-3; D might be TRBD2 (5 bases). V dropped 10 bases and J dropped 1 base, with 16 bases sitting between them. The CDR3 is 14 residues long. The germline V gene has CDR1 ENHRY and CDR2 SYGVKD. This CDR3 reads CATGEDEGQETQYF. CDR3 coding DNA: TGTGCCACGGGCGAGGACGAGGGCCAAGAGACCCAGTACTTC.

This clonotype was detected ten times or more. The chain joins TRBV7-9 to TRBJ2-7, with a weak D call TRBD2 (6 bases). Trimming took off 0 bases at V and 2 bases at J, with 8 bases between the two ends. This CDR3 region has 14 residues. CDR1 is SEHNR, CDR2 FQNEAQ, per germline (reference sequence). The CDR3 bases are TGTGCCAGCAGCTTAGCGGCTAGCGCCTACGAGCAGTACTTC. This sequence encodes CASSLAASAYEQYF.

J is TRBJ1-2 and V is TRBV5-6, with 7 bases lining up with TRBD1. The germline CDR1 and CDR2 sequences are SGHDT and YYEEEE. Trimming removed 5 bases from V and 8 bases from J; junction bases left unmatched: 6. This CDR3 spans 12 amino acids. The CDR3 is CASSWTGNGYTF. The CDR3 bases are TGTGCCAGCAGTTGGACAGGTAACGGCTACACCTTC.

This clonotype was picked up many times. This chain joins TRBV11-1 and TRBJ2-1; 9 nucleotides line up with TRBD1. The CDR3 has 15 residues. Germline loops: CDR1 SGHAT, CDR2 FQDESV (reference sequence). Trimming took 1 base from V and 3 from J; bases not matched to a gene: 1. The CDR3 here is CASSLGTGDYNEQFF. CDR3 coding DNA: TGTGCCAGCAGCTTAGGGACAGGGGACTACAATGAGCAGTTCTTC.

This clonotype occurred many times. The chain joins TRBV20-1 to TRBJ2-1, with 7 bases that match TRBD2. V lost 2 bases to trimming and J lost 4 bases; unmatched junction nucleotides: 11. The CDR3 covers 16 residues. From germline, CDR1 is DFQATT and CDR2 SNEGSKA (reference sequence). The CDR3 sequence: CSARTRASGPYNEQFF. CDR3 coding DNA: TGCAGTGCTAGAACACGAGCTAGCGGTCCATACAATGAGCAGTTCTTC.

This clonotype was recorded many times. A read error is likely, as this CDR3 ends without the conserved phenylalanine or tryptophan. The limits of the CDR3 on the DNA are not certain, so only TCRdb's listed CDR3 is given. V is TRBV9 and J is TRBJ2-7. Germline V gene lookup returns CDR1 SGDLS and CDR2 YYNGEE. With termini counted, the CDR3 has 11 amino acids. CDR3 in amino acids: CASSTGRHKRL.

This clonotype was recorded at least ten times. This chain connects TRBV7-4 to TRBJ1-5; a possible D gene is TRBD1 (6 bases). V was cut by 4 bases and J by 7 bases, with 14 bases left in between. CDR1 and CDR2 from the germline V gene are SGHVT and SQSDAQ. The CDR3 is made up of 14 amino acids. DNA of the CDR3: TGTGCCAGCAGCTCCCCCTGGGGGGGCCAGCCCCAGCATTTT. It is translated as CASSSPWGGQPQHF. Full variable domain (rest looked up from reference TRBV7-4 and TRBJ1-5): GAGVSQSPRYKVAKRGRDVALRCDSISGHVTLYWYRQTLGQGSEVLTYSQSDAQRDKSGRPSGRFSAERPERSVSTLKIQRTEQGDSAVYLCASSSPWGGQPQHFGDGTRLSIL.

This clonotype was seen ten or more times. The chain is built from TRBV20-1 and TRBJ2-1; 7 positions agree with TRBD1. This CDR3 has 16 residues. J was trimmed by 7 bases and V by 3 bases; bases with no gene match: 15. The germline gives CDR1 DFQATT, CDR2 SNEGSKA (reference sequence). The CDR3 region has the DNA TGCAGTGCTAGGTCCTTTACCGGGACAGCTACTAATGAGCAGTTCTTC. The encoded protein is CSARSFTGTATNEQFF.

This clonotype has more than one count but fewer than ten. This chain uses TRBV2 with TRBJ1-3; D remains unclear. Germline values: CDR1 SNHLY, CDR2 FYNNEI. Trimming took off 4 bases at V and 0 bases at J, with 7 bases between the two ends. The CDR3 is 14 residues long. The CDR3 region has the DNA TGTGCCAGCAGTGTCAGCCTCTCTGGAAACACCATATATTTT. Amino acids: CASSVSLSGNTIYF.